This T cell receptor beta chain was recorded in a study of siplizumab effects on memory and regulatory T cells. Study findings and constraints: Mappable CD4+ clones that were alloreactive averaged approximately 69% Treg-derived with siplizumab versus 25% to 30% in controls.

As to this clone: The antigen remains undetermined.

The repertoire was sequenced with immunoSEQ multiplex PCR; TCRdb's copy has only in-frame clones and lacks some. Of 75,000 to 100,000 clones listed, 94% are singletons. Per germline, CDR1 MNHEY and CDR2 SMNVEV (reference sequence). This CDR3 is built from 16 residues. Trimming cost V 6 bases and J 2 bases; bases outside gene matches: 7. The J gene is TRBJ2-3, the V gene TRBV27; 11 nucleotides match TRBD2. The sample comprised non-Treg CD4+ T cells sorted from blood. The source of this sequence is a human donor in good health. The DNA for the CDR3 is TGTGCCAGCAGACCGGGACTAGCGGCCGACACAGATACGCAGTATTTT. This translates into CASRPGLAADTDTQYF.